Below are 31 T cell receptor beta chains sequenced from a single sample in a study of CD8 T cells in ankylosing spondylitis. TCRdb recomputed calls from the 5' RACE reads with MiXCR, one row per CDR3 protein. Of roughly 250,000 distinct CDR3 sequences listed, about 9.1% are singletons. The sequenced sample was blood, either unsorted or a sorted T cell fraction (not recorded which). These receptors were obtained from a male donor with ankylosing spondylitis or in good health (not recorded which).

This clonotype was detected many times. The chain carries TRBV2 and TRBJ2-2; 9 nucleotides align to TRBD1. V shed 5 bases and J 7 bases; nucleotides not matched to a gene: 8. Germline V gene lookup returns CDR1 SNHLY and CDR2 FYNNEI. This CDR3 has 15 amino acids. CDR3 loop: CASSSRTGAYGELFF. The CDR3, as DNA: TGTGCCAGCAGTTCGCGGACAGGGGCCTACGGGGAGCTGTTTTTT.

V and J are TRBV10-3 and TRBJ1-2, with D unclear. The V and J ends lost 0 bases and 6 bases respectively, with 14 bases between them. Germline CDR1 and CDR2: ENHRY and SYGVKD. This CDR3 is built from 15 residues. The CDR3 loop reads CAISESTAPGDGYTF. CDR3 nucleotide sequence: TGTGCCATCAGTGAGTCCACAGCCCCCGGGGATGGCTACACCTTC.

Only a few counts were recorded for this clonotype. The chain employs TRBV20-1 and TRBJ2-7; D may match TRBD1 or TRBD2 (5 bases each). In germline, CDR1 is DFQATT, CDR2 SNEGSKA (reference sequence). CDR3 length equals 14 residues. V lost 3 bases to trimming and J lost 3 bases, with 15 bases between them. The CDR3 nucleotides read TGCAGTGCTAGGCCCGGGACGGCCCACTACGAGCAGTACTTC. Translating it yields CSARPGTAHYEQYF.

At least ten counts were recorded for this clonotype. The chain uses TRBV6-2 or TRBV6-3 and TRBJ1-1; TRBD1 matches 9 bases. Germline V lookup: CDR1 MNHEY, CDR2 SVGEGT. Trimming cost V 2 bases and J 0 bases; bases outside gene matches: 4. The CDR3 runs 16 residues. The CDR3 is CASSYPTGGVNTEAFF. CDR3 in DNA: TGTGCCAGCAGTTACCCGACAGGGGGGGTGAACACTGAAGCTTTCTTT.

This clonotype was observed many times. This chain links TRBV6-2 or TRBV6-3 with TRBJ2-1; 12 bases are a match to TRBD2. The CDR3 loop spans 16 amino acids. Per the germline V gene, CDR1 is MNHEY and CDR2 is SVGEGT. Trimming took 5 bases from V and 3 from J; bases not matched to a gene: 5. The CDR3 reads CASSARTSGNYNEQFF. The CDR3, as DNA: TGTGCCAGCAGTGCTCGGACTAGCGGGAACTACAATGAGCAGTTCTTC.

This clonotype was found many times. This chain links TRBV5-1 with TRBJ1-1; the D is unclear. In germline, CDR1 is SGHRS, CDR2 YFSETQ. The CDR3 totals 13 residues. Trimming shortened V by 4 bases and J by 2 bases, and 9 bases separated the two germline ends. The CDR3 nucleotides are TGCGCCAGCAGCATCGGACCCAACACTGAAGCTTTCTTT. Translation gives CASSIGPNTEAFF.

This clonotype was picked up many times. This chain uses TRBV29-1 with TRBJ1-2, with D tentatively TRBD1 (6 bases). V lost 3 bases, J lost 4 bases, and 15 bases lay in between. Germline V gene data show CDR1 as SQVTM and CDR2 as ANQGSEA. There are 14 residues in the CDR3. CDR3: CSVDRGQPFYGYTF. In DNA, the CDR3 is TGCAGCGTTGACAGGGGACAACCCTTCTATGGCTACACCTTC.

This clonotype showed up many times. The chain carries TRBV15 and TRBJ2-2, with 14 bases matching TRBD2. This CDR3 is 20 amino acids long. Trimming removed 1 base from V and 2 bases from J; junction bases left unmatched: 9. Germline CDR1 LNHNV, CDR2 YYDKDF (reference sequence). CDR3 residues: CATSRGLAGGSILNTGELFF. For the CDR3, the DNA is TGTGCCACCAGCAGAGGACTAGCGGGAGGGAGTATTCTTAACACCGGGGAGCTGTTTTTT.

This clonotype was found many times. The chain joins TRBV20-1 to TRBJ1-1; D gene ambiguous. This CDR3 contains 13 residues. In germline, CDR1 is DFQATT, CDR2 SNEGSKA (reference sequence). The V gene lost 2 bases and the J gene lost 0 bases, with 7 bases spanning the gap. CDR3 protein: CSARQSMNTEAFF. CDR3 DNA sequence: TGCAGTGCTAGACAGTCCATGAACACTGAAGCTTTCTTT.

This clonotype was seen repeatedly, ten times or more. V usage is TRBV3-1 and J usage is TRBJ1-2, with a possible D match to TRBD1 (6 bases). The CDR3 spans 15 residues. V dropped 1 base and J dropped 5 bases, with 14 bases sitting between them. Germline CDR1 is LGHDT and CDR2 is YNNKEL (reference sequence). The CDR3 nucleotides are TGTGCCAGCAGCCAAGGGGTGGGGGCGGAGTATGGCTACACCTTC. This translates into CASSQGVGAEYGYTF.

This clonotype came up many times. The V call is TRBV5-5, the J call TRBJ1-1; a weak D match, TRBD1 (6 bases). The CDR3 consists of 16 residues. The germline CDR1 and CDR2 sequences are SGHKS and YYEKEE (reference sequence). Trimming cost V 3 bases and J 3 bases, with 18 bases left between them. CDR3 sequence reads: CASSWGRGRADTEAFF. CDR3 in DNA: TGTGCCAGCAGCTGGGGCAGGGGTCGGGCGGACACTGAAGCTTTCTTT.

This clonotype was seen at least ten times. J is TRBJ1-5 and V is TRBV28; TRBD1 agrees at 7 bases. Germline CDR1 MDHEN, CDR2 SYDVKM. This CDR3 comprises 18 residues. The J segment lost 11 bases and the V segment lost 4 bases, leaving 23 bases of the junction unmatched. The CDR3 DNA follows: TGTGCCAGCAGTTCGGGCCCGGGACAGCCTTCAATCAGCCGGTCCCAGCATTTT. Residues: CASSSGPGQPSISRSQHF. Full variable domain (rest looked up from reference TRBV28 and TRBJ1-5): DVKVTQSSRYLVKRTGEKVFLECVQDMDHENMFWYRQDPGLGLRLIYFSYDVKMKEKGDIPEGYSVSREKKERFSLILESASTNQTSMYLCASSSGPGQPSISRSQHFGDGTRLSIL.

This clonotype was seen repeatedly, ten times or more. The J gene is TRBJ2-3, the V gene TRBV20-1; D call uncertain. Germline CDR1 DFQATT, CDR2 SNEGSKA (reference sequence). V lost 2 bases and J lost 0, with 0 bases in between. This CDR3 is built from 11 residues. CDR3 loop: CSARSTDTQYF. The CDR3 nucleotides read TGCAGTGCTAGAAGCACAGATACGCAGTATTTT.

This clonotype has ten or more counts. The J gene is TRBJ2-3, the V gene TRBV12-3 or TRBV12-4, with TRBD1 matching 10 bases. This CDR3 has 14 amino acids. Trimming removed 5 bases from V and 6 bases from J; junction bases left unmatched: 5. The DNA of the CDR3 is TGTGCCAGCAGTAAGGGACAGGGGTGGGATACGCAGTATTTT. Translating gives CASSKGQGWDTQYF.

This clonotype was found many times. The V call is TRBV4-3, the J call TRBJ1-3; D gene unclear. The CDR3 sequence is 13 residues long. From germline, CDR1 is LGHNA and CDR2 YSLEER. Trimming shortened V by 0 bases and J by 4 bases, and 4 bases separated the two germline ends. The CDR3 loop is CASSQDLGNTIYF. The CDR3 DNA reads TGCGCCAGCAGCCAAGATTTAGGAAACACCATATATTTT.

The rearrangement links TRBV7-2 to TRBJ1-2; 12 nucleotides line up with TRBD1. CDR1 is SGHTA, CDR2 FQGNSA, per germline. CDR3 length equals 15 residues. V dropped 5 bases and J dropped 5; count of bases not matched to a gene: 6. The CDR3 bases are TGTGCCAGCAGCCCCGGGACAGGGGGCCGGTATGGCTACACCTTC. Its protein is CASSPGTGGRYGYTF.

This clonotype was counted at least ten times. The chain employs TRBV6-5 and TRBJ2-7, with D possibly TRBD2 on 5 matching bases. Trimming pared 0 bases from V and 4 bases from J, leaving 16 bases between. CDR1 and CDR2 (germline): MNHEY, SVGAGI. This CDR3 spans 16 amino acids. For the CDR3, the DNA is TGTGCCAGCAGTTACTCTGTCGGGGTGGGCGGTTACGAGCAGTACTTC. Protein sequence: CASSYSVGVGGYEQYF.

This clonotype has a count of ten or more. The V and J genes are TRBV20-1 and TRBJ2-4; D is unclear. Per germline, CDR1 DFQATT and CDR2 SNEGSKA (reference sequence). Trimming left V 2 bases short and J 0 bases short, with 8 bases between. CDR3 length: 14 amino acids. The CDR3 spells CSARPRLAKNIQYF. DNA for the CDR3: TGCAGTGCTAGACCACGTCTAGCCAAAAACATTCAGTACTTC.

V gene TRBV18 combines with J gene TRBJ2-7; D is perhaps TRBD1 (6 bases). V was pared by 4 bases and J by 3 bases, with 13 bases between. This CDR3 spans 14 amino acids. From germline, CDR1 is KGHSH and CDR2 LQKENI. The CDR3 sequence: CASSLETGGYEQYF. DNA of the CDR3: TGTGCCAGCTCACTCGAGACAGGAGGCTACGAGCAGTACTTC. The whole variable domain, filled in from reference TRBV18 and TRBJ2-7, reads NAGVMQNPRHLVRRRGQEARLRCSPMKGHSHVYWYRQLPEEGLKFMVYLQKENIIDESGMPKERFSAEFPKEGPSILRIQQVVRGDSAAYFCASSLETGGYEQYFGPGTRLTVT.

This clonotype was seen repeatedly, ten times or more. The genes are TRBV12-3 or TRBV12-4 and TRBJ1-2; no firm D call. CDR3 length: 12 amino acids. V dropped 7 bases and J dropped 8 bases, with 14 bases sitting between them. The CDR3 bases are TGTGCCAGCAACCTCGGCTCTGAGGGCTACACCTTC. It specifies CASNLGSEGYTF.

CDR3 region: CASSSPTLSVDRTGEEEQYF. DNA for the CDR3: TGTGCCAGCAGTTCGCCCACCCTTTCGGTGGATCGGACAGGGGAAGAGGAGCAGTACTTC. This rearrangement joins TRBV28 to TRBJ2-7; 9 bases match TRBD1. V trimming: 4 bases; J trimming: 7 bases; junction bases outside the gene matches: 26. Germline V gene data show CDR1 as MDHEN and CDR2 as SYDVKM. The length of the CDR3 is 20 residues.

The V gene is TRBV5-1, the J gene TRBJ2-7; TRBD1 might be the D (6 bases). Trimming left V 4 bases short and J 5 bases short, with 16 bases between. CDR3 length: 14 amino acids. The V gene's germline CDR1 is SGHRS and CDR2 YFSETQ. The CDR3 coding sequence is TGCGCCAGCAGCCTGGGACAAAGGTCCCACGAGCAGTACTTC. Translating gives CASSLGQRSHEQYF.

This clonotype showed up just a few times. J is TRBJ2-1 and V is TRBV20-1, with D unresolved. Trimming removed 0 bases at V and 0 bases at J, with 15 bases between. The germline V gene has CDR1 DFQATT and CDR2 SNEGSKA (reference sequence). This CDR3 is 17 amino acids long. The CDR3 is CSARDKAAQSSYNEQFF. CDR3 coding DNA: TGCAGTGCTAGAGATAAGGCAGCCCAGAGCTCCTACAATGAGCAGTTCTTC.

This clonotype was seen many times. V is TRBV6-1 and J is TRBJ1-6; D call uncertain. This CDR3 comprises 15 residues. V dropped 5 bases and J dropped 7 bases, with 15 bases sitting between them. The germline V gene has CDR1 MNHNS and CDR2 SASEGT. The CDR3 bases are TGTGCCAGCAGTCCCCGTCAGGCATCCAATTCACCCCTCCACTTT. It encodes CASSPRQASNSPLHF.

The table lists this clonotype with a few counts. V and J are TRBV20-1 and TRBJ2-3; weak D call: TRBD2 (5 bases). Trimming stripped 3 bases from V and 1 base from J, with 8 bases between. Looked up from germline, CDR1 is DFQATT and CDR2 is SNEGSKA (reference sequence). CDR3 length: 13 residues. CDR3 DNA sequence: TGCAGTGCTAGTTTCGGGGGCACAGATACGCAGTATTTT. Encoded protein: CSASFGGTDTQYF.

This clonotype was observed a few times. CDR3 in amino acids: CASSLELANTGELFF. Here the CDR3 DNA reads TGTGCCAGCAGCTTAGAATTAGCGAACACCGGGGAGCTGTTTTTT. The V and J genes are TRBV7-2 and TRBJ2-2; D is undetermined. This CDR3 has 15 residues. With 1 base removed from V and 0 bases from J, the gap between germline ends came to 6 bases. Germline assignment: CDR1 SGHTA and CDR2 FQGNSA.

At least ten counts were recorded for this clonotype. The V call is TRBV7-9, the J call TRBJ2-2, with D tentatively TRBD2 (5 bases). Trimming left V 7 bases short and J 6 bases short, with 21 bases between. Germline V gene sequence: CDR1 SEHNR, CDR2 FQNEAQ (reference sequence). The CDR3 is 16 amino acids. The CDR3 region has the DNA TGTGCCAGCATCAACCAACTAGAAAGGAGAGCCGGGGAGCTGTTTTTT. It encodes CASINQLERRAGELFF. Using reference TRBV7-9 and TRBJ2-2 for the parts outside the CDR3, the full variable domain is DTGVSQNPRHKITKRGQNVTFRCDPISEHNRLYWYRQTLGQGPEFLTYFQNEAQLEKSRLLSDRFSAERPKGSFSTLEIQRTEQGDSAMYLCASINQLERRAGELFFGEGSRLTVL.

This clonotype showed up many times. V and J are TRBV20-1 and TRBJ1-1, with D maybe TRBD1 (6 bases). V lost 4 bases and J 2 bases, leaving 14 bases between the germline ends. The CDR3 sequence is 14 residues long. The germline V gene has CDR1 DFQATT and CDR2 SNEGSKA (reference sequence). The CDR3 DNA reads as TGCAGTGCTAAACCGGGACAAGTTAACACTGAAGCTTTCTTT. Translating it yields CSAKPGQVNTEAFF.

This clonotype was counted at least ten times. The chain combines TRBV13 with TRBJ2-1; the D gene is possibly TRBD2 (6 bases). Deletions cut 6 bases from V and 8 bases from J, with 14 bases between. Germline CDR1 and CDR2: PRHDT and FYEKMQ (reference sequence). This CDR3 region has 13 residues. The CDR3 DNA sequence: TGTGCCAGCAGGGCGGGATGGGTAGATGAGCAGTTCTTC. As protein: CASRAGWVDEQFF.

This clonotype showed up many times. The CDR3 DNA sequence: TGTGCCAGCAGGACAACTAGCGCCCTCACCGGGGAGCTGTTTTTT. Its protein is CASRTTSALTGELFF. The chain uses TRBV7-2 and TRBJ2-2; 7 bases match TRBD2. Unmatched junction bases numbered 8, after V lost 6 bases and J lost 4 bases. This CDR3 is 15 amino acids long. The germline V gene encodes CDR1 SGHTA and CDR2 FQGNSA.

This clonotype was seen many times. The chain links TRBV20-1 to TRBJ2-5; 9 bases match TRBD1. This CDR3 contains 16 residues. V shed 4 bases and J 5 bases; nucleotides not matched to a gene: 14. Germline V CDR1 and CDR2: DFQATT, SNEGSKA (reference sequence). DNA for the CDR3: TGCAGTGCTATCAATTCCCGGACAGGGGTCAGGGAGACCCAGTACTTC. It is translated as CSAINSRTGVRETQYF.